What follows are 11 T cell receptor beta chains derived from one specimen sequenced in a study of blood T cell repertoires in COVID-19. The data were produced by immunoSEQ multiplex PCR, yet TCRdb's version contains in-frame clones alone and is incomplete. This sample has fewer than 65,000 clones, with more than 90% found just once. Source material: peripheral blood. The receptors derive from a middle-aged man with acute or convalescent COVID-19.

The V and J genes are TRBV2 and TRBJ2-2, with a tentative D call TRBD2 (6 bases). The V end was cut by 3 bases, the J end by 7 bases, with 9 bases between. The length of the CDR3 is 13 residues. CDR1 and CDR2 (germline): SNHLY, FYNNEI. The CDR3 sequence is CASSELGLGELFF. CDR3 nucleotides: TGTGCCAGCAGTGAGCTGGGACTCGGGGAGCTGTTTTTT.

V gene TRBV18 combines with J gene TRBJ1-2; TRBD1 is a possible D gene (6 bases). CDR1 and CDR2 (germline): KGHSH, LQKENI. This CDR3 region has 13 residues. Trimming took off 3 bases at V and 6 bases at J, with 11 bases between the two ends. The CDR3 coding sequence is TGTGCCAGCTCACCTCAGTCAGGGGATGGCTACACCTTC. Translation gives CASSPQSGDGYTF.

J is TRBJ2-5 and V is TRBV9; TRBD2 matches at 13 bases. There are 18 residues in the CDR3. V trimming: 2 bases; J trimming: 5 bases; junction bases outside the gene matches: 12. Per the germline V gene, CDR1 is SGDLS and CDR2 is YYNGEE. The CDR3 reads CASSVRGGLAGDLETQYF. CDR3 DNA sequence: TGTGCCAGCAGCGTCCGCGGCGGACTAGCGGGAGATTTGGAGACCCAGTACTTC.

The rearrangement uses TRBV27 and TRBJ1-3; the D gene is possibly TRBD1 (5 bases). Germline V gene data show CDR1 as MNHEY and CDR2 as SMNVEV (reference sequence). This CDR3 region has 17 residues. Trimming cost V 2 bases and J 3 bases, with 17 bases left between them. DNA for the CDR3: TGTGCCAGCAGTTTAATGGCAGGCGGGGCCAGTGGAAACACCATATATTTT. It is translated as CASSLMAGGASGNTIYF.

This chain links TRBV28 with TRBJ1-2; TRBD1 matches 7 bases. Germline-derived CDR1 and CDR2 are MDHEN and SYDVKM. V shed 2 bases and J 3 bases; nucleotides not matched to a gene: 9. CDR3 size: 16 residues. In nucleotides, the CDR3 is TGTGCCAGCAGTTTAACTGGCACAGGGGATGACTATGGCTACACCTTC. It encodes CASSLTGTGDDYGYTF.

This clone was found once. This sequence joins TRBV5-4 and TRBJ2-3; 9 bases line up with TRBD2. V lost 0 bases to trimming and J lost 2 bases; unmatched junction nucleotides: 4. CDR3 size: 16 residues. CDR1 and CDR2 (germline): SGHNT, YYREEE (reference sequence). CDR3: CASSLDASGNTDTQYF. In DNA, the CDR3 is TGTGCCAGCAGCTTGGATGCTAGCGGGAACACAGATACGCAGTATTTT.

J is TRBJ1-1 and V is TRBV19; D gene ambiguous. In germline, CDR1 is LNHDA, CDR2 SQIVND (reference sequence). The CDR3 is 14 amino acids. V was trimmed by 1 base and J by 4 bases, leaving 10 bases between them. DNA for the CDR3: TGTGCCAGTAGTATAGGCGGGAAGGTCACTGAAGCTTTCTTT. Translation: CASSIGGKVTEAFF.

For the CDR3, the DNA is TGTGCCAGCAGCCCCGCCTACAATGAGCAGTTCTTC. Residues: CASSPAYNEQFF. V usage is TRBV3-1 (or the pseudogene TRBV3-2) and J usage is TRBJ2-1; unclear D gene. Trimming cost V 4 bases and J 2 bases, with 3 bases left between them. This CDR3 contains 12 residues. CDR1 is LGHDT and CDR2 is YNNKEL in the germline V gene (reference sequence).

The DNA of the CDR3 is TGTGCCAGCTCACCATACTGGCAGGACACTGAAGCTTTCTTT. Amino acids: CASSPYWQDTEAFF. This chain links TRBV18 with TRBJ1-1; D not resolved. CDR1 and CDR2 from the germline V gene are KGHSH and LQKENI. This CDR3 has 14 residues. The V end was cut by 2 bases, the J end by 3 bases, with 10 bases between.

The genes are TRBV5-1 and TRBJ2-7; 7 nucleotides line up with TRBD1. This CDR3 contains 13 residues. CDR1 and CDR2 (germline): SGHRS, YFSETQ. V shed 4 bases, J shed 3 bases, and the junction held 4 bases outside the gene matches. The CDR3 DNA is TGCGCCAGCAGCAGTGGGACAGACTACGAGCAGTACTTC. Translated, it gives CASSSGTDYEQYF.

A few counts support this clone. The chain's CDR3 is CASSSPGDYGYTF. The CDR3, as DNA: TGTGCCAGCAGTTCTCCCGGAGACTATGGCTACACCTTC. V usage is TRBV6-2 or TRBV6-3 and J usage is TRBJ1-2; D gene unclear. This CDR3 contains 13 residues. The germline gives CDR1 MNHEY, CDR2 SVGEGT. Trimming cost V 4 bases and J 3 bases, with 9 bases left between them.